The 21 T cell receptor beta chains below all came from one sample that was sequenced in a study of blood T cell repertoires in COVID-19. Assay used: immunoSEQ multiplex PCR; TCRdb lists only in-frame clones, some missing. The sample lists around 160,000 clones; about 86% were seen once. The sequencing sample was made of peripheral blood. These TCRs come from a woman of 80 years or more with acute or convalescent COVID-19.

The chain links TRBV9 to TRBJ2-3; the match to TRBD1 covers 8 bases. This CDR3 is built from 17 residues. V shed 0 bases, J shed 5 bases, and the junction held 11 bases outside the gene matches. CDR1 and CDR2 from the germline V gene are SGDLS and YYNGEE. This CDR3 reads CASSVGPGAGGLDTQYF. As DNA, the CDR3 is TGTGCCAGCAGCGTAGGCCCGGGGGCAGGGGGCCTAGATACGCAGTATTTT.

This chain links TRBV28 with TRBJ2-7; 7 bases match TRBD2. J gave up 2 bases and V 8 bases, and 12 bases lay outside the gene matches. CDR1 is MDHEN, CDR2 SYDVKM, per germline. This CDR3 is 15 amino acids long. CDR3 bases: TGTGCCAGCGGCACCCAAGGCGGGGGACCCTACGAGCAGTACTTC. It is translated as CASGTQGGGPYEQYF.

On this clone itself: Germline is not matched at one junction end, which may reflect a read error. The gene calls are TRBV2 and TRBJ2-7; TRBD1 matches at 8 bases. Germline CDR1 and CDR2: SNHLY and FYNNEI. The CDR3 runs to 13 residues. The CDR3 nucleotides are TGTGCCAGCAGCGAAGGTAGGAGGCAGGGGGCCTACTTC. Protein product: CASSEGRRQGAYF.

In nucleotides, the CDR3 is TGCGCCAGCAGCTTGTTGGCTAGCGGGAGCGGAAACACCGGGGAGCTGTTTTTT. Amino acid sequence: CASSLLASGSGNTGELFF. The chain joins TRBV5-1 to TRBJ2-2, with TRBD2 identical over 10 bases. Per the germline V gene, CDR1 is SGHRS and CDR2 is YFSETQ. The junction had 8 bases not matched to a gene; V was cut back by 1 base and J by 2 bases. The CDR3 has 18 amino acids. Full variable domain (rest looked up from reference TRBV5-1 and TRBJ2-2): KAGVTQTPRYLIKTRGQQVTLSCSPISGHRSVSWYQQTPGQGLQFLFEYFSETQRNKGNFPGRFSGRQFSNSRSEMNVSTLELGDSALYLCASSLLASGSGNTGELFFGEGSRLTVL.

V usage is TRBV11-2 and J usage is TRBJ1-5; D unresolved. With 1 base removed from V and 4 bases from J, the gap between germline ends came to 11 bases. Germline V gene lookup returns CDR1 SGHAT and CDR2 FQNNGV. This CDR3 is 15 amino acids long. The CDR3 DNA is TGTGCCAGCAGCTTAGCCGGGGAGGGAAATCAGCCCCAGCATTTT. This translates into CASSLAGEGNQPQHF.

This chain joins TRBV5-1 and TRBJ2-7; tentatively, D is TRBD1 (6 bases). Germline CDR1 SGHRS, CDR2 YFSETQ. This CDR3 has 16 residues. With 0 bases removed from V and 2 bases from J, the gap between germline ends came to 15 bases. CDR3 sequence (DNA): TGCGCCAGCAGCTTGGTCAGGGGACCGACGGCCTACGAGCAGTACTTC. This translates into CASSLVRGPTAYEQYF. Based on the CDR3 plus reference TRBV5-1 and TRBJ2-7, the full variable domain is KAGVTQTPRYLIKTRGQQVTLSCSPISGHRSVSWYQQTPGQGLQFLFEYFSETQRNKGNFPGRFSGRQFSNSRSEMNVSTLELGDSALYLCASSLVRGPTAYEQYFGPGTRLTVT.

The table lists this clone with a few counts. The V call is TRBV5-1, the J call TRBJ2-2; the D is unclear. The V end lost 5 bases, the J end lost 0 bases, and 5 bases lay between the germline ends. Germline CDR1 and CDR2: SGHRS and YFSETQ. The length of the CDR3 is 13 residues. The CDR3 region is CASRTTNTGELFF. The CDR3 DNA is TGCGCCAGCAGGACAACGAACACCGGGGAGCTGTTTTTT.

V is TRBV19 and J is TRBJ1-1, with D tentatively TRBD1 (5 bases). Germline values: CDR1 LNHDA, CDR2 SQIVND (reference sequence). The CDR3 sequence is 13 residues long. The ends were cut back, 3 bases at V and 6 bases at J, with 11 bases in the middle. The CDR3 here is CASSMAGLSEAFF. The CDR3 bases are TGTGCCAGTAGTATGGCAGGGTTGTCTGAAGCTTTCTTT.

V usage is TRBV6-1 and J usage is TRBJ2-5; a possible D gene is TRBD1 (6 bases). The CDR3 runs to 18 residues. The V gene lost 2 bases and the J gene lost 1 base, with 20 bases spanning the gap. Per germline, CDR1 MNHNS and CDR2 SASEGT. The CDR3 sequence is CASSEFSTGTPIQETQYF. The CDR3 bases are TGTGCCAGCAGTGAATTCTCAACCGGGACACCAATCCAAGAGACCCAGTACTTC.

J is TRBJ2-3 and V is TRBV2, with TRBD2 matching over 12 bases. This CDR3 region has 18 residues. Germline V gene sequence: CDR1 SNHLY, CDR2 FYNNEI. Losses at the gene ends were 5 bases for V and 5 bases for J; bases not matched to a gene: 14. The DNA of the CDR3 is TGTGCCAGCAGTACTACCCCAGCTAGCGGGGGGGCTTTAGATACGCAGTATTTT. Protein sequence: CASSTTPASGGALDTQYF.

This chain uses TRBV7-9 with TRBJ2-2; no clear D. This CDR3 has 14 residues. Germline V gives CDR1 SEHNR, CDR2 FQNEAQ (reference sequence). V lost 2 bases and J lost 5, with 9 bases in between. CDR3 protein: CASSLFTGTGELFF. In nucleotides, the CDR3 is TGTGCCAGCAGCTTATTCACTGGTACCGGGGAGCTGTTTTTT.

The genes are TRBV19 and TRBJ2-5, with TRBD2 matching over 7 bases. Germline assignment: CDR1 LNHDA and CDR2 SQIVND (reference sequence). This CDR3 spans 13 amino acids. Unmatched junction bases numbered 2, after V lost 5 bases and J lost 2 bases. The CDR3 coding sequence is TGTGCCAGTAGTTTGGGGGGGCAAGAGACCCAGTACTTC. Residues: CASSLGGQETQYF.

This clone was counted a single time. The genes are TRBV23-1 and TRBJ2-5, with TRBD1 matching over 8 bases. TRBV23-1 is an ORF, with its function uncertain. The CDR3 has 13 amino acids. V gave up 6 bases and J gave up 4 bases; unmatched junction bases: 4. The CDR3 DNA is TGCGCCAGCAGGGACAGGGAGACAGAGACCCAGTACTTC. The encoded protein is CASRDRETETQYF.

The genes are TRBV5-1 and TRBJ2-3; 11 nucleotides agree with TRBD2. Germline V gives CDR1 SGHRS, CDR2 YFSETQ. There are 17 residues in the CDR3. The V and J ends lost 1 base and 2 bases, in that order; junction bases with no gene match: 6. CDR3 sequence (DNA): TGCGCCAGCAGCTTGCGTGGACTAGCGGGCCTCACAGATACGCAGTATTTT. Translating gives CASSLRGLAGLTDTQYF. Supplemented by reference TRBV5-1 and TRBJ2-3, the full variable domain reads KAGVTQTPRYLIKTRGQQVTLSCSPISGHRSVSWYQQTPGQGLQFLFEYFSETQRNKGNFPGRFSGRQFSNSRSEMNVSTLELGDSALYLCASSLRGLAGLTDTQYFGPGTRLTVL.

This chain uses TRBV28 with TRBJ2-5; a weak D match, TRBD1 (6 bases). Looked up from germline, CDR1 is MDHEN and CDR2 is SYDVKM. V lost 8 bases, J lost 6 bases, and 22 bases lay in between. The CDR3 is 15 amino acids. In DNA form, the CDR3 reads TGTGCCAGCCGCTTACCAGGGCAGGGGAAACAGACCCAGTACTTC. The encoded protein is CASRLPGQGKQTQYF.

CDR3 coding DNA: TGTGCCAGCAGTCCAGAGACTAGCGGTTCTATCGAGCAGTTCTTC. It is translated as CASSPETSGSIEQFF. This chain joins TRBV27 and TRBJ2-1, with 9 bases matching TRBD2. J lost 10 bases, V lost 5 bases, and 12 bases had no gene match. The germline gives CDR1 MNHEY, CDR2 SMNVEV (reference sequence). This CDR3 has 15 amino acids.

The chain employs TRBV6-4 and TRBJ2-1; D may be TRBD1 (5 bases). The CDR3 has 13 residues. CDR1 and CDR2 from the germline V gene are MRHNA and SNTAGT. The V gene lost 0 bases and the J gene lost 7 bases, with 7 bases spanning the gap. CDR3 nucleotides: TGTGCCAGCAGTGACTCGTACAGGAATGAGCAGTTCTTC. The encoded protein is CASSDSYRNEQFF.

V usage is TRBV27 and J usage is TRBJ1-2; D unclear. Between the trimmed V and J ends, which lost 6 bases and 1 base, there was a span of 27 bases. Germline V gene sequence: CDR1 MNHEY, CDR2 SMNVEV (reference sequence). This CDR3 is 19 amino acids long. CDR3 residues: CASSLNEGRPILGNYGYTF. The CDR3 nucleotides read TGTGCCAGCAGCTTAAATGAGGGCCGACCCATTCTAGGTAACTATGGCTACACCTTC.

DNA of the CDR3: TGTGCCAGCACCACAGGGGCAGGGAACACTGAAGCTTTCTTT. Protein: CASTTGAGNTEAFF. V is TRBV19 and J is TRBJ1-1; 7 bases are shared with TRBD1. CDR1 LNHDA and CDR2 SQIVND come from the germline V gene (reference sequence). This CDR3 contains 14 residues. With 9 bases clipped from V and 1 base from J, the junction kept 8 bases outside the gene matches.

This rearrangement joins TRBV2 to TRBJ2-2, with no clear D. Germline V lookup: CDR1 SNHLY, CDR2 FYNNEI. The CDR3 spans 13 residues. The V and J ends lost 3 bases and 6 bases respectively, with 8 bases between them. The CDR3 bases are TGTGCCAGCAGTGAGGTACGCGCCGGGGAGCTGTTTTTT. Translated, it gives CASSEVRAGELFF.

The chain carries TRBV6-1 and TRBJ2-3, with 7 bases lining up with TRBD2. The CDR3 loop spans 14 amino acids. Unmatched junction bases numbered 8, after V lost 6 bases and J lost 5 bases. Germline V lookup: CDR1 MNHNS, CDR2 SASEGT. The CDR3 sequence is CASRPAGVGDTQYF. CDR3 in DNA: TGTGCCAGCAGACCCGCGGGGGTTGGAGATACGCAGTATTTT.